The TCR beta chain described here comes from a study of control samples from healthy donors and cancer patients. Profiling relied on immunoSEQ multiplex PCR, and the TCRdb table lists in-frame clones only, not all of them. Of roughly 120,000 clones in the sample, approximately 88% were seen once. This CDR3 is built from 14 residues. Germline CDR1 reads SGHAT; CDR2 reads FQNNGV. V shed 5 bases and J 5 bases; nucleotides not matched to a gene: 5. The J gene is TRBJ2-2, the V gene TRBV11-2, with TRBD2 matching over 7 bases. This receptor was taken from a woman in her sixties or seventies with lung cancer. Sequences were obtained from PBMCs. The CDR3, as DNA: TGTGCCAGCAGCCCCCCTAGCGGAACCGGGGAGCTGTTTTTT. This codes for CASSPPSGTGELFF.